This T cell receptor (beta chain) was identified during a study of T cells in tuberculosis. At the level of the study: T cells were selected with CD1B tetramers loaded with glucose monomycolate. IGRA-negative adolescents, IGRA-positive adolescents with latent tuberculosis and adults with active tuberculosis formed this South African cohort.

Here immunoSEQ multiplex PCR was the method, and the copy in TCRdb shows in-frame clones only, minus some. The table includes 30,000 to 40,000 clones, about 97% detected once. V shed 4 bases, J shed 2 bases, and the junction held 14 bases outside the gene matches. The CDR3 length is 18 residues. CDR1 and CDR2 from the germline V gene are SGHVS and FNYEAQ. Sequencing was carried out using PBMCs. The chain employs TRBV7-6 and TRBJ1-5; TRBD1 matches 7 bases. The sequence was collected from a donor between 10 and 29 years old with latent tuberculosis or without tuberculosis infection. The CDR3, as DNA: TGTGCCAGCAGCTACCCCGCGGTGACAGGGTTTGGCAATCAGCCCCAGCATTTT. Residues: CASSYPAVTGFGNQPQHF.